The 4 T cell receptor beta chains below were found in one sample sequenced in a study of early T cells in non-severe SARS-CoV-2 infection. MiXCR, run by TCRdb on the 5' RACE reads, gives a single entry per CDR3 protein. Counted here are 54,000 or so distinct CDR3 sequences, roughly 5.5% occurring once; the ten biggest clones make up 6.8%. Sequenced sample: whole blood. Receptors were obtained from an adult who was a healthcare worker with PCR-confirmed SARS-CoV-2 infection or an uninfected control (not recorded which).

To note about this clonotype: A read error may explain this, as a much larger clone is one base away. The chain links TRBV12-3 or TRBV12-4 to TRBJ2-1; 8 positions agree with TRBD2. The trim removed 8 bases at V and 3 bases at J, leaving 6 bases unmatched. The CDR3 has 14 amino acids. CDR3 protein: CASGPGGIYNEQFF. The CDR3 DNA sequence: TGTGCCAGCGGGCCGGGGGGGATCTACAATGAGCAGTTCTTC.

A few counts support this clonotype. The chain couples TRBV24-1 to TRBJ2-1; 7 positions agree with TRBD1. Germline V lookup: CDR1 KGHDR, CDR2 SFDVKD. This CDR3 region has 14 residues. The V segment lost 9 bases and the J segment 0 bases; nucleotides outside the gene matches: 4. In DNA form, the CDR3 reads TGTGCCACCCAGGGGGAGTCCTCCTACAATGAGCAGTTCTTC. Protein: CATQGESSYNEQFF.

The rearrangement uses TRBV11-2 and TRBJ2-1; D is perhaps TRBD2 (5 bases). The germline CDR1 and CDR2 sequences are SGHAT and FQNNGV. V was clipped by 3 bases and J by 2 bases, with 14 bases between them. The CDR3 loop spans 16 amino acids. The CDR3 protein is CASSLSFGEAYNEQFF. Here the CDR3 DNA reads TGTGCCAGCAGCTTGTCGTTCGGGGAAGCCTACAATGAGCAGTTCTTC.

Many counts were recorded for this clonotype. The J gene is TRBJ1-2, the V gene TRBV7-2; D perhaps matches TRBD1 (5 bases). With 5 bases removed from V and 8 bases from J, the gap between germline ends came to 24 bases. This CDR3 has 16 residues. The germline CDR1 and CDR2 sequences are SGHTA and FQGNSA. The CDR3 sequence is CASSPTWGIPNIGYTF. The CDR3 nucleotides are TGTGCCAGCAGCCCGACCTGGGGGATACCCAATATCGGCTACACCTTC. The full variable domain, completed using reference TRBV7-2 and TRBJ1-2, is GAGVSQSPSNKVTEKGKDVELRCDPISGHTALYWYRQSLGQGLEFLIYFQGNSAPDKSGLPSDRFSAERTGGSVSTLTIQRTQQEDSAVYLCASSPTWGIPNIGYTFGSGTRLTVV.